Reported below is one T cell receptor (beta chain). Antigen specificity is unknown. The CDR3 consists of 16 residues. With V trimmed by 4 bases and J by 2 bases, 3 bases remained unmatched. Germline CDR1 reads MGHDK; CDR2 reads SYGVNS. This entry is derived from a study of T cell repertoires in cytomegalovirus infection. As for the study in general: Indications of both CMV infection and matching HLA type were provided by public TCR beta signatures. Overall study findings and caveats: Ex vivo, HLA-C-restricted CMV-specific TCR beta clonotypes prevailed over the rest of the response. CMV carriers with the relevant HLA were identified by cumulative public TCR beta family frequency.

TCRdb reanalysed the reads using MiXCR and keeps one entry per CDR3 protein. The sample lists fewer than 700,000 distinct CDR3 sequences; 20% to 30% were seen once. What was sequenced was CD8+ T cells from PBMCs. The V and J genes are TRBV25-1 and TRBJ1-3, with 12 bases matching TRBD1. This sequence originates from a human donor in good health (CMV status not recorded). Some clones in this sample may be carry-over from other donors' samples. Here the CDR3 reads CASSGRDRGPGNTIYF. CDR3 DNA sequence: TGTGCCAGCAGTGGCCGGGACAGGGGGCCTGGAAACACCATATATTTT.